The 15 T cell receptor beta chains below were found in one sample sequenced in a study of beta chain features in type 1 diabetes. cDNA synthesis used the whole RNA isolate, giving expressed TCRB sequences. Here immunoSEQ multiplex PCR was the method, and the copy in TCRdb shows in-frame clones only, minus some. The top ten clones hold approximately 0.099% of a sample with hundreds of thousands of clones, 15% to 18% of them seen once. Sequenced: naive CD4+ T cells from blood. The receptor set was obtained from a man younger than 30 in good health.

The rearrangement joins TRBV7-8 to TRBJ2-5; D is unclear. Germline V lookup: CDR1 SGHVS, CDR2 FQNEAQ. CDR3 length: 15 residues. Trimming removed 2 bases from V and 5 bases from J, with 15 bases in between. CDR3 DNA sequence: TGTGCCAGCAGCTTAAGGCCTGGGCAATGGGAGACCCAGTACTTC. This sequence encodes CASSLRPGQWETQYF. Full variable domain (missing parts from reference TRBV7-8 and TRBJ2-5): GAGVSQSPRYKVAKRGQDVALRCDPISGHVSLFWYQQALGQGPEFLTYFQNEAQLDKSGLPSDRFFAERPEGSVSTLKIQRTQQEDSAVYLCASSLRPGQWETQYFGPGTRLLVL.

As for this clone: A much larger clone differs by one base, so this may be a read error. V is TRBV6-5 and J is TRBJ1-4; tentative D call: TRBD1 (6 bases). Germline-derived CDR1 and CDR2 are MNHEY and SVGAGI. This CDR3 has 12 amino acids. Trimming removed 6 bases from V and 7 bases from J, with 9 bases in between. Here the CDR3 DNA reads TGTGCCAGCAGCTACAGGGTTGAAAAACTGTTTTTT. The encoded protein is CASSYRVEKLFF.

This clone turned up a few times. V gene TRBV27 combines with J gene TRBJ2-1, with 8 bases matching TRBD1. CDR1 is MNHEY and CDR2 is SMNVEV in the germline V gene (reference sequence). Unmatched junction bases numbered 10, after V lost 6 bases and J lost 6 bases. This CDR3 is built from 15 residues. The CDR3 sequence: CASSWPGGRGNEQFF. For the CDR3, the DNA is TGTGCCAGCAGCTGGCCAGGGGGCAGGGGCAATGAGCAGTTCTTC.

In its sample, this clone was seen a few times. This chain links TRBV28 with TRBJ2-7; D is uncertain. Germline CDR1 and CDR2: MDHEN and SYDVKM. The CDR3 length is 10 residues. V was shortened by 4 bases and J by 5 bases, with 3 bases between the two germline ends. Here the CDR3 DNA reads TGTGCCAGCAGTTCCAACGAGCAGTACTTC. As protein: CASSSNEQYF.

This clone was seen only a few times. V usage is TRBV29-1 and J usage is TRBJ2-3; 7 bases fit TRBD1. Germline V gene sequence: CDR1 SQVTM, CDR2 ANQGSEA. The CDR3 runs 14 residues. With V trimmed by 2 bases and J by 4 bases, 6 bases remained unmatched. The CDR3 region is CSVERAGGADTQYF. CDR3 coding DNA: TGCAGCGTTGAAAGGGCAGGGGGAGCAGATACGCAGTATTTT.

This clone was counted at least ten times. The chain is built from TRBV9 and TRBJ2-4; D remains ambiguous. CDR3 length: 13 amino acids. Germline lookup yields CDR1 SGDLS and CDR2 YYNGEE. Trimming shortened V by 0 bases and J by 5 bases, and 6 bases separated the two germline ends. The CDR3 region is CASSVGSENIQYF. The CDR3 DNA reads as TGTGCCAGCAGCGTAGGCTCGGAAAACATTCAGTACTTC.

The chain combines TRBV2 with TRBJ1-1, with 8 positions matching TRBD1. Trimming took 2 bases from V and 7 from J; bases not matched to a gene: 3. The germline V gene encodes CDR1 SNHLY and CDR2 FYNNEI. The CDR3 consists of 13 residues. Written as DNA, the CDR3 is TGTGCCAGCAGTGAACATGGACAGGGTGAAGCTTTCTTT. It codes for CASSEHGQGEAFF. Complete variable domain (other parts from reference TRBV2 and TRBJ1-1): EPEVTQTPSHQVTQMGQEVILRCVPISNHLYFYWYRQILGQKVEFLVSFYNNEISEKSEIFDDQFSVERPDGSNFTLKIRSTKLEDSAMYFCASSEHGQGEAFFGQGTRLTVV.

The table lists this clone with a few counts. The chain carries TRBV4-3 and TRBJ2-3; 12 nucleotides align to TRBD2. Germline assignment: CDR1 LGHNA and CDR2 YSLEER. This CDR3 has 17 amino acids. The V and J ends lost 4 bases and 4 bases, in that order; junction bases with no gene match: 9. CDR3 loop: CASSLFSTSGSSDTQYF. The CDR3 DNA sequence: TGCGCCAGCAGCCTCTTCTCGACTAGCGGGAGTTCAGATACGCAGTATTTT.

The chain combines TRBV11-2 with TRBJ2-2, with D hard to call. V lost 5 bases, J lost 0 bases, and 10 bases lay in between. The CDR3 consists of 15 residues. The germline V gene has CDR1 SGHAT and CDR2 FQNNGV. The CDR3 region has the DNA TGTGCCAGCAGCAGCCAGCTTTCGAACACCGGGGAGCTGTTTTTT. Amino acids: CASSSQLSNTGELFF.

The V call is TRBV4-1, the J call TRBJ2-1; 13 bases map to TRBD2. Trimming cost V 2 bases and J 2 bases; bases outside gene matches: 3. Per germline, CDR1 MGHRA and CDR2 YSYEKL. The CDR3 consists of 17 residues. The CDR3 nucleotides are TGCGCCAGCAGCCAACCCACTAGCGGGAGGGCCTACAATGAGCAGTTCTTC. The encoded protein is CASSQPTSGRAYNEQFF.

The chain employs TRBV29-1 and TRBJ2-2; D is undetermined. V was shortened by 4 bases and J by 7 bases, with 13 bases between the two germline ends. Germline V CDR1 and CDR2: SQVTM, ANQGSEA. The CDR3 is 13 amino acids. The CDR3 DNA follows: TGCAGCGTTGGTACAAGGATCGGCGGGGAGCTGTTTTTT. Translation gives CSVGTRIGGELFF.

This clone was detected a few times. The gene calls are TRBV28 and TRBJ1-3; TRBD1 aligns across 7 bases. The CDR3 covers 15 residues. Losses at the gene ends were 5 bases for V and 5 bases for J; bases not matched to a gene: 9. The V gene's germline CDR1 is MDHEN and CDR2 SYDVKM. The CDR3 bases are TGTGCCAGCAGTAATCTGCGACAGGGCAGAAACACCATATATTTT. Translation: CASSNLRQGRNTIYF. Complete variable domain (other parts from reference TRBV28 and TRBJ1-3): DVKVTQSSRYLVKRTGEKVFLECVQDMDHENMFWYRQDPGLGLRLIYFSYDVKMKEKGDIPEGYSVSREKKERFSLILESASTNQTSMYLCASSNLRQGRNTIYFGEGSWLTVV.

The V call is TRBV27, the J call TRBJ2-5; no reliable D call. V lost 5 bases to trimming and J lost 6 bases, with 10 bases between them. The CDR3 loop spans 12 amino acids. Germline loops: CDR1 MNHEY, CDR2 SMNVEV (reference sequence). The CDR3 bases are TGTGCCAGCAGTCAACAAGGTCAGACCCAGTACTTC. Its protein product is CASSQQGQTQYF.

The rearrangement uses TRBV7-2 and TRBJ2-7, with D unclear. The CDR3 loop spans 13 amino acids. Trimming cost V 1 base and J 4 bases, with 8 bases left between them. The germline V gene encodes CDR1 SGHTA and CDR2 FQGNSA. The CDR3 sequence is CASSLGPRYEQYF. The CDR3 bases are TGTGCCAGCAGCTTAGGTCCCCGGTACGAGCAGTACTTC.

The chain uses TRBV19 and TRBJ1-2; a weak D match, TRBD1 (5 bases). The CDR3 length is 13 residues. CDR1 is LNHDA, CDR2 SQIVND, per germline (reference sequence). V was pared by 7 bases and J by 2 bases, with 11 bases between. CDR3 sequence (DNA): TGTGCCAGTACCTTCGGGGGAAACTATGGCTACACCTTC. It encodes CASTFGGNYGYTF. Complete variable domain (other parts from reference TRBV19 and TRBJ1-2): DGGITQSPKYLFRKEGQNVTLSCEQNLNHDAMYWYRQDPGQGLRLIYYSQIVNDFQKGDIAEGYSVSREKKESFPLTVTSAQKNPTAFYLCASTFGGNYGYTFGSGTRLTVV.